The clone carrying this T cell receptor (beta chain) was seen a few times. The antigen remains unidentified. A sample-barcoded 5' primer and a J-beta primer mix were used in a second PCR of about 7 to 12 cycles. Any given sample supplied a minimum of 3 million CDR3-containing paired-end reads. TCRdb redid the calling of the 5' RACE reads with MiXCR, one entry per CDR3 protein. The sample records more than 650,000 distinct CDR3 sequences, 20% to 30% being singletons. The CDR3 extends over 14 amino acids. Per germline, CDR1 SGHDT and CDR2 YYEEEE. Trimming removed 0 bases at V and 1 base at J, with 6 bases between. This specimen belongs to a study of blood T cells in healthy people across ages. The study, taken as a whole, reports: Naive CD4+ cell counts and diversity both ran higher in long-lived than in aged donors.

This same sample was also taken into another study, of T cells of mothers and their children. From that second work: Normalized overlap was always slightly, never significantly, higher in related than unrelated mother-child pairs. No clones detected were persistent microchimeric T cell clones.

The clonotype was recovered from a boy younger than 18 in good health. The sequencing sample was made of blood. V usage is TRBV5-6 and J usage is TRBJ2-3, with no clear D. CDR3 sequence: CASSLVDGTDTQYF. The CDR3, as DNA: TGTGCCAGCAGCTTGGTCGATGGCACAGATACGCAGTATTTT. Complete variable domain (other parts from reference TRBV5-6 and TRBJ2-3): DAGVTQSPTHLIKTRGQQVTLRCSPKSGHDTVSWYQQALGQGPQFIFQYYEEEERQRGNFPDRFSGHQFPNYSSELNVNALLLGDSALYLCASSLVDGTDTQYFGPGTRLTVL.